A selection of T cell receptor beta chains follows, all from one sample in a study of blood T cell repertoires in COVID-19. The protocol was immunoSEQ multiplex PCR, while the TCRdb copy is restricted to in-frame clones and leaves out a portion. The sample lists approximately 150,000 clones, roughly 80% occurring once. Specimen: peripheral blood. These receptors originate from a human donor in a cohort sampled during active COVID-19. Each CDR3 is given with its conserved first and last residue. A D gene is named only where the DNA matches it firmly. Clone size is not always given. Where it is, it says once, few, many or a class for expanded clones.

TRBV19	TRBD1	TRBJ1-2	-	CASSIPGTGISYTF	TGTGCCAGTAGTATACCGGGGACAGGGATAAGCTACACCTTC
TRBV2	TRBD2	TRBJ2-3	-	CASKGGRDTDTQYF	TGTGCCAGCAAGGGAGGGCGAGACACAGATACGCAGTATTTT
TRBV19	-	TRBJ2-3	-	CASSDILKADADTQYF	TGTGCCAGTTCAGACATCTTGAAAGCAGACGCAGATACGCAGTATTTT
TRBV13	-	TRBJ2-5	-	CASSKRYQETQYF	TGTGCCAGCAGCAAGCGGTACCAAGAGACCCAGTACTTC
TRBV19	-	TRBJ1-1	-	CASSILDRGTEAFF	TGTGCCAGTAGTATACTCGATAGGGGCACTGAAGCTTTCTTT
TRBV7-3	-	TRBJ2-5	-	CASSLGGQPQETQYF	TGTGCCAGCAGCCTAGGGGGACAACCACAAGAGACCCAGTACTTC
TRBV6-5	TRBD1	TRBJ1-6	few	CASSSGTVNSPLHF	TGTGCCAGCAGTTCAGGGACAGTTAATTCACCCCTCCACTTT
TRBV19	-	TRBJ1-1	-	CASSIGSGAEAFF	TGTGCCAGTAGTATAGGAAGCGGGGCTGAAGCTTTCTTT
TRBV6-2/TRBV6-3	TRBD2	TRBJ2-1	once	CASSSLLAGNNEQFF	TGTGCCAGCAGTTCTCTCCTAGCGGGAAACAATGAGCAGTTCTTC
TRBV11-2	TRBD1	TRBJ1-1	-	CASSQRQGEAFF	TGTGCCAGCAGCCAACGACAGGGTGAAGCTTTCTTT
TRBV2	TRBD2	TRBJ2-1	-	CASSPGTSGNEQFF	TGTGCCAGCAGCCCCGGGACTAGCGGGAATGAGCAGTTCTTC
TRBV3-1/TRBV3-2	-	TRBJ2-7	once	CASSQDRTPARYEQYF	TGTGCCAGCAGCCAAGATAGGACACCGGCAAGGTACGAGCAGTACTTC
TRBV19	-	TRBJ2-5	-	CASSIGGETQYF	TGTGCCAGTAGTATAGGCGGAGAGACCCAGTACTTC
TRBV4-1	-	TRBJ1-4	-	CASSQGRSWPNEKLFF	TGCGCCAGCAGCCAAGGCCGCAGTTGGCCTAATGAAAAACTGTTTTTT
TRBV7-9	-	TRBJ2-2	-	CASSLASGEAHGELFF	TGTGCCAGCAGCTTAGCCTCGGGAGAGGCTCACGGGGAGCTGTTTTTT
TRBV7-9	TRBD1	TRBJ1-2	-	CASSPGTANYGYTF	TGTGCCAGCAGCCCCGGGACAGCGAACTATGGCTACACCTTC
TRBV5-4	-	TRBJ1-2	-	CASSLDVGADYGYTF	TGTGCCAGCAGCTTAGATGTTGGGGCAGACTATGGCTACACCTTC
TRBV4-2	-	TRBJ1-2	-	CASSEGEGYGYTF	TGTGCCAGCAGCGAGGGGGAGGGGTATGGCTACACCTTC
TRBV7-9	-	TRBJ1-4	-	CASSPLSGTFGEKLFF	TGTGCCAGCAGCCCCCTCTCCGGGACATTCGGTGAAAAACTGTTTTTT
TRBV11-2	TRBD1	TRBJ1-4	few	CASSWTGTGNEKLFF	TGTGCCAGCAGCTGGACCGGGACAGGGAACGAAAAACTGTTTTTT
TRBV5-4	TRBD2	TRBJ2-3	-	CASSRDLAGGPPTDTQYF	TGTGCCAGCAGCCGTGATCTGGCGGGAGGCCCCCCCACAGATACGCAGTATTTT
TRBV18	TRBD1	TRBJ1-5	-	CASSRDRGFNQPQHF	TGTGCCAGCTCAAGGGACAGGGGATTCAATCAGCCCCAGCATTTT
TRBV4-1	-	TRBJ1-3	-	CASSQVGGQAIYF	TGCGCCAGCAGCCAAGTGGGCGGACAAGCCATATATTTT
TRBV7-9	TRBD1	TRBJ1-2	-	CASSSDRGDIGYGYTF	TGTGCCAGCAGCTCGGACAGGGGGGATATCGGCTATGGCTACACCTTC
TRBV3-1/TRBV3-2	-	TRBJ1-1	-	CASSRQDSNTEAFF	TGTGCCAGCAGTCGACAGGACTCGAACACTGAAGCTTTCTTT
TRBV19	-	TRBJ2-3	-	CASSISAGFTDTQYF	TGTGCCAGTAGTATATCTGCGGGATTCACAGATACGCAGTATTTT
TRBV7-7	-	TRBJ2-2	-	CASSLGDTGTGELFF	TGTGCTAGCAGCCTAGGGGACACGGGTACCGGGGAGCTGTTTTTT
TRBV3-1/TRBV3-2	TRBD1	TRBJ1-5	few	CASSQRTGDQPQHF	TGTGCCAGCAGCCAAAGGACAGGGGATCAGCCCCAGCATTTT
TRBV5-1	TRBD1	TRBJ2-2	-	CASSLGRGPGELFF	TGCGCCAGCAGCTTGGGAAGGGGGCCCGGGGAGCTGTTTTTT
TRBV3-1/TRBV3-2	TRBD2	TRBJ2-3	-	CASSPLAGGSDTQYF	TGTGCCAGCAGCCCCTTAGCGGGAGGGTCAGATACGCAGTATTTT